The TCR beta chain described here comes from a study of blood T cell repertoires in COVID-19. Study at large: Spain, Italy and the United States supplied samples that represented acute and convalescent COVID-19. From T cells, B-cell-depleted T cells, or PBMCs came the material, which was cDNA or gDNA.

The V gene end was trimmed by 1 base and the J gene end by 12 bases; junction bases not matched to a gene: 7. Germline V CDR1 and CDR2: SGHDN, FVKESK. The CDR3 is 14 amino acids. Per the original data handling: Amplified reference gene primers provided the basis for estimating nucleated cell counts. The protocol was immunoSEQ multiplex PCR, while the TCRdb copy is restricted to in-frame clones and leaves out a portion. V and J calls and clone size are as listed in that table; D and trimming were resolved from the DNA. The sample contains 130,000 or so clones, 70% to 90% of which appear only once. The J gene is TRBJ2-1, the V gene TRBV14; 9 bases fit TRBD2. Material: peripheral blood. The receptor was derived from a woman aged 60-70 years with acute or convalescent COVID-19. The CDR3 loop reads CASSQVSGGFGQFF. In DNA, the CDR3 is TGTGCCAGCAGCCAAGTAAGCGGGGGGTTCGGGCAGTTCTTC.